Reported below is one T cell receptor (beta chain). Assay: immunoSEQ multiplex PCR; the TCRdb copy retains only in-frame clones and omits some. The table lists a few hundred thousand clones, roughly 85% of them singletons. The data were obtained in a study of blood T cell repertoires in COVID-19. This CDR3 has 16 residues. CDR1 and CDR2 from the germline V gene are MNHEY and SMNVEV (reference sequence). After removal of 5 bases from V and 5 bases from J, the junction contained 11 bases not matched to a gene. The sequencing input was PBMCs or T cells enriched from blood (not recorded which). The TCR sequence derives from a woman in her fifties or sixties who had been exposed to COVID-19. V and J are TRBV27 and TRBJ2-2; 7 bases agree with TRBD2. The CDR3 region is CASSPRGRGGTGELFF. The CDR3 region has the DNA TGTGCCAGCAGTCCCCGAGGGAGGGGAGGAACCGGGGAGCTGTTTTTT.